The 23 T cell receptor beta chains given below trace back to one sample, sequenced in a study of T cells in Graves' hyperthyroidism and ophthalmopathy (dated 2019 in TCRdb). Receptors were amplified or captured by multiplex PCR. Sequencer: Illumina HiSeq 2000. TCR beta CDR3 regions were amplified from RNA transcripts. The first round of RT-PCR for the TCR CDR3 was performed with the HTBI primer set and the Qiagen OneStep RT-PCR kit. TCRdb trimmed public reads at Q25 via fastp, called clones via MiXCR and kept in-frame beta chains. Rows with a matching CDR3 protein are joined into one entry that keeps the most common DNA and genes. The sample contains 550,000 to 800,000 distinct CDR3 sequences, approximately 16% of them found a single time. The ten largest clones take up under 10% of the sample. Sequenced sample: blood. These receptors all come from a man between 18 and 35 years old with Graves' hyperthyroidism.

This clonotype was detected ten times or more. The chain employs TRBV7-8 and TRBJ2-1; possible D gene TRBD2, 6 bases. Trimming shortened V by 5 bases and J by 2 bases, and 10 bases separated the two germline ends. CDR3 size: 14 residues. Germline values: CDR1 SGHVS, CDR2 FQNEAQ. The CDR3 region has the DNA TGTGCCAGCAGCCGGAGGGAAACCTACAATGAGCAGTTCTTC. This sequence encodes CASSRRETYNEQFF.

This chain connects TRBV27 to TRBJ1-1, with 8 bases that match TRBD1. This CDR3 contains 18 residues. Germline V gene lookup returns CDR1 MNHEY and CDR2 SMNVEV (reference sequence). V lost 2 bases, J lost 1 base, and 12 bases stayed unmatched. The CDR3 sequence: CASSLIFGAGGRNTEAFF. CDR3 in DNA: TGTGCCAGCAGTTTAATTTTTGGCGCAGGGGGCAGGAACACTGAAGCTTTCTTT.

The chain has TRBV20-1 and TRBJ2-5; 14 positions match TRBD2. V shed 5 bases and J 5 bases; nucleotides not matched to a gene: 16. Germline CDR1 and CDR2: DFQATT and SNEGSKA (reference sequence). The CDR3 spans 18 residues. CDR3 bases: TGCAGTGCTGGGGCCGGGACTAGCGGGAGCCCCATCAGTGAGACCCAGTACTTC. It is translated as CSAGAGTSGSPISETQYF.

The V call is TRBV28, the J call TRBJ1-6, with 7 bases aligning to TRBD1. The CDR3 extends over 15 amino acids. The V segment lost 4 bases and the J segment 9 bases; nucleotides outside the gene matches: 9. CDR1 is MDHEN and CDR2 is SYDVKM in the germline V gene. The DNA of the CDR3 is TGTGCCAGCAGTTCCCTCGACAGGGTTGTTTCACCCCTCCACTTT. Its translation: CASSSLDRVVSPLHF. The variable domain in full, completed from reference TRBV28 and TRBJ1-6, reads DVKVTQSSRYLVKRTGEKVFLECVQDMDHENMFWYRQDPGLGLRLIYFSYDVKMKEKGDIPEGYSVSREKKERFSLILESASTNQTSMYLCASSSLDRVVSPLHFGNGTRLTVT.

The chain is built from TRBV27 and TRBJ2-2; 10 bases map to TRBD2. This CDR3 is built from 15 residues. The V gene end was trimmed by 5 bases and the J gene end by 5 bases; junction bases not matched to a gene: 5. The germline gives CDR1 MNHEY, CDR2 SMNVEV (reference sequence). In DNA, the CDR3 is TGTGCCAGCAGTCCACTAGCGGGAAGGACCGGGGAGCTGTTTTTT. Encoded protein: CASSPLAGRTGELFF.

This clonotype was observed many times. The chain employs TRBV7-9 and TRBJ2-7, with TRBD1 matching over 9 bases. Germline loops: CDR1 SEHNR, CDR2 FQNEAQ (reference sequence). V trimming: 1 base; J trimming: 3 bases; junction bases outside the gene matches: 4. The CDR3 runs 15 residues. The CDR3 loop reads CASSLGDRAFYEQYF. CDR3 bases: TGTGCCAGCAGCTTAGGGGACAGGGCTTTCTACGAGCAGTACTTC.

The V and J genes are TRBV18 and TRBJ1-1, with D perhaps matching TRBD1 (5 bases). The germline V gene encodes CDR1 KGHSH and CDR2 LQKENI. The CDR3 has 14 amino acids. V was pared by 5 bases and J by 1 base, with 11 bases between. The CDR3 DNA reads as TGTGCCAGCTCAGCCGTCCAGGGGAACACTGAAGCTTTCTTT. Protein product: CASSAVQGNTEAFF.

Many counts were recorded for this clonotype. The J gene is TRBJ1-1, the V gene TRBV5-8; 7 bases align to TRBD1. The CDR3 is 16 residues long. V lost 3 bases, J lost 0 bases, and 8 bases stayed unmatched. CDR1 is SGHTS and CDR2 is YDEGEE in the germline V gene. CDR3 nucleotide sequence: TGTGCCAGCAGCTCTGGGACAGCCACTTTGAACACTGAAGCTTTCTTT. Protein product: CASSSGTATLNTEAFF.

This clonotype was detected many times. This chain connects TRBV2 to TRBJ2-3, with TRBD2 matching 9 bases. V lost 4 bases to trimming and J lost 1 base; unmatched junction nucleotides: 12. In germline, CDR1 is SNHLY, CDR2 FYNNEI. This CDR3 has 18 residues. The CDR3 is CASSGVEREDGGTDTQYF. Written as DNA, the CDR3 is TGTGCCAGCAGTGGGGTAGAGCGGGAGGATGGAGGCACAGATACGCAGTATTTT.

This clonotype has only a few counts. This rearrangement joins TRBV10-3 to TRBJ2-2, with unresolved D. Trimming cost V 3 bases and J 4 bases, with 6 bases left between them. In germline, CDR1 is ENHRY, CDR2 SYGVKD. This CDR3 region has 13 residues. This CDR3 is CAISEGATGELFF. The CDR3 nucleotides are TGTGCCATCAGTGAAGGAGCCACCGGGGAGCTGTTTTTT.

Many counts were recorded for this clonotype. This chain connects TRBV10-3 to TRBJ1-5, with TRBD1 as a possible D gene (6 bases). The CDR3 contains 15 residues. V was pared by 2 bases and J by 7 bases, with 15 bases between. Germline values: CDR1 ENHRY, CDR2 SYGVKD. CDR3 sequence (DNA): TGTGCCATCAGTGAGGACGGGATCAGGGGACAGCCCCAGCATTTT. Translated, it gives CAISEDGIRGQPQHF.

This clonotype was counted only a few times. The V call is TRBV29-1, the J call TRBJ1-2, with 8 positions matching TRBD1. This CDR3 has 13 residues. CDR1 is SQVTM and CDR2 is ANQGSEA in the germline V gene. With V trimmed by 5 bases and J by 2 bases, 4 bases remained unmatched. The CDR3 reads CSVPDRENYGYTF. In nucleotides, the CDR3 is TGCAGCGTTCCGGACAGGGAAAACTATGGCTACACCTTC.

This clonotype was seen only a few times. This chain joins TRBV14 and TRBJ2-3; 12 bases map to TRBD2. The germline V gene has CDR1 SGHDN and CDR2 FVKESK. The V segment lost 4 bases and the J segment 3 bases; nucleotides outside the gene matches: 11. CDR3 size: 18 residues. In DNA, the CDR3 is TGTGCCAGCAGCCTTGGACTAGCGGGGATCATGGGTACAGATACGCAGTATTTT. It translates to CASSLGLAGIMGTDTQYF.

In its sample, this clonotype was seen many times. The chain has TRBV28 and TRBJ2-7, with a weak D call TRBD2 (5 bases). The germline V gene encodes CDR1 MDHEN and CDR2 SYDVKM. V gave up 1 base and J gave up 5 bases, with 12 bases separating them. This CDR3 comprises 14 residues. DNA for the CDR3: TGTGCCAGCAGTTTATTAGTGGGAGTAAACGAGCAGTACTTC. Translating it yields CASSLLVGVNEQYF. Full variable domain (remainder filled in from reference TRBV28 and TRBJ2-7): DVKVTQSSRYLVKRTGEKVFLECVQDMDHENMFWYRQDPGLGLRLIYFSYDVKMKEKGDIPEGYSVSREKKERFSLILESASTNQTSMYLCASSLLVGVNEQYFGPGTRLTVT.

In its sample, this clonotype was seen many times. The chain combines TRBV5-5 with TRBJ2-7; D is possibly TRBD2 (5 bases). This CDR3 is 15 amino acids long. The germline V gene encodes CDR1 SGHKS and CDR2 YYEKEE (reference sequence). Trimming took off 4 bases at V and 4 bases at J, with 18 bases between the two ends. The chain's CDR3 is CASSPGLRTPYEQYF. In nucleotides, the CDR3 is TGTGCCAGCAGCCCCGGACTGAGGACCCCGTACGAGCAGTACTTC.

The chain combines TRBV10-2 with TRBJ2-2, with D perhaps matching TRBD1 (5 bases). The CDR3 runs to 14 residues. V shed 10 bases and J shed 6 bases, with 18 bases lying between them. Germline CDR1 reads WSHSY; CDR2 reads SAAADI. CDR3 sequence reads: CATGLGRASGELFF. The CDR3 DNA is TGCGCCACCGGCCTGGGCAGGGCGTCCGGGGAGCTGTTTTTT.

This clonotype has only a few counts. V is TRBV19 and J is TRBJ2-2; a possible D gene is TRBD1 (6 bases). Trimming took off 7 bases at V and 3 bases at J, with 9 bases between the two ends. The V gene's germline CDR1 is LNHDA and CDR2 SQIVND (reference sequence). The CDR3 length is 13 residues. The CDR3 nucleotides read TGTGCCAGTATTCAGGGGTACACCGGGGAGCTGTTTTTT. Amino acid sequence: CASIQGYTGELFF. The full variable domain, completed using reference TRBV19 and TRBJ2-2, is DGGITQSPKYLFRKEGQNVTLSCEQNLNHDAMYWYRQDPGQGLRLIYYSQIVNDFQKGDIAEGYSVSREKKESFPLTVTSAQKNPTAFYLCASIQGYTGELFFGEGSRLTVL.

This clonotype occurred a few times. This sequence joins TRBV29-1 and TRBJ2-3; the match to TRBD2 covers 8 bases. Germline-derived CDR1 and CDR2 are SQVTM and ANQGSEA. This CDR3 region has 13 residues. Germline trimming cut 6 bases from V and 2 bases from J; bases unmatched to any gene: 4. The CDR3, as DNA: TGCAGCGTCCGGGGGGGGGTCACAGATACGCAGTATTTT. Protein: CSVRGGVTDTQYF.

This chain uses TRBV7-8 with TRBJ2-7, with a tentative D call TRBD2 (6 bases). Germline V gene sequence: CDR1 SGHVS, CDR2 FQNEAQ. The CDR3 sequence is 14 residues long. V was trimmed by 5 bases and J by 3 bases, leaving 14 bases between them. The CDR3 spells CASSQFGGYYEQYF. In DNA, the CDR3 is TGTGCCAGCAGCCAATTCGGGGGTTACTACGAGCAGTACTTC. The full variable domain, completed using reference TRBV7-8 and TRBJ2-7, is GAGVSQSPRYKVAKRGQDVALRCDPISGHVSLFWYQQALGQGPEFLTYFQNEAQLDKSGLPSDRFFAERPEGSVSTLKIQRTQQEDSAVYLCASSQFGGYYEQYFGPGTRLTVT.

The sample holds many counts of this clonotype. This rearrangement joins TRBV12-3 or TRBV12-4 to TRBJ1-2; weak D call: TRBD1 (5 bases). The V end lost 8 bases, the J end lost 3 bases, and 16 bases lay between the germline ends. The CDR3 consists of 14 residues. The CDR3 DNA reads as TGTGCCAGCGGCCAACAGGCAACCTACTATGGCTACACCTTC. Protein: CASGQQATYYGYTF.

This clonotype was seen more than once but under ten times. V usage is TRBV20-1 and J usage is TRBJ2-7; 9 nucleotides match TRBD2. The CDR3 covers 13 residues. Looked up from germline, CDR1 is DFQATT and CDR2 is SNEGSKA (reference sequence). V lost 2 bases and J lost 4; bases outside the gene matches: 3. As DNA, the CDR3 is TGCAGTGCTAGACAGACTAGCGGATACGAGCAGTACTTC. Its protein is CSARQTSGYEQYF.

This clonotype appeared many times. The chain recombines TRBV12-3 or TRBV12-4 with TRBJ2-5; D is undetermined. The CDR3 consists of 14 residues. V lost 3 bases, J lost 5 bases, and 13 bases lay in between. The DNA for the CDR3 is TGTGCCAGCAGTTTTAGACTGCTCAGCGAGACCCAGTACTTC. Encoded protein: CASSFRLLSETQYF.

This clonotype was observed many times. This chain links TRBV28 with TRBJ2-7; 9 bases align to TRBD1. The CDR3 consists of 14 residues. From germline, CDR1 is MDHEN and CDR2 SYDVKM. The ends lost 6 bases at V and 7 bases at J; junction bases unmatched: 10. This chain's CDR3 is CASSPRTGEWEQYF. In nucleotides, the CDR3 is TGTGCCAGCAGCCCCCGGACAGGGGAATGGGAGCAGTACTTC.